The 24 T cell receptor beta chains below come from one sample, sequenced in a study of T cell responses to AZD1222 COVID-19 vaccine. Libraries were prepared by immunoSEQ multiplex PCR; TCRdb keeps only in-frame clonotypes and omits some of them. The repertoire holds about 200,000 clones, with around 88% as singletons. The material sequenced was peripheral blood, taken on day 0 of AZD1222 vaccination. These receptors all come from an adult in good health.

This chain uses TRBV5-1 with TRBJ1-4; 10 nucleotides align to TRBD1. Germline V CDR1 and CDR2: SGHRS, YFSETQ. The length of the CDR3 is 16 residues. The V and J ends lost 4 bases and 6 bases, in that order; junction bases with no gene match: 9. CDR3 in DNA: TGCGCCAGCAGCCCCGGGACAGGGGTGATTGATGAAAAACTGTTTTTT. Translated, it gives CASSPGTGVIDEKLFF.

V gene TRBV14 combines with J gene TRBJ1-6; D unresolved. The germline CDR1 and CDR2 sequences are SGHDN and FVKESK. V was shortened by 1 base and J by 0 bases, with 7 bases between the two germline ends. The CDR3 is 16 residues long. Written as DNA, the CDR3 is TGTGCCAGCAGCCAAGGAAGTTTCTCCTATAATTCACCCCTCCACTTT. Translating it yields CASSQGSFSYNSPLHF.

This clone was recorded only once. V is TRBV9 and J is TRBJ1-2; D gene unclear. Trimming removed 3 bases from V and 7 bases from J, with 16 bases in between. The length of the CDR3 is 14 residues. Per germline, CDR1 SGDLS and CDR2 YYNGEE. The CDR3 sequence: CASSGNGRVGGYTF. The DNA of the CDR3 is TGTGCCAGCAGCGGCAACGGGAGAGTTGGTGGCTACACCTTC.

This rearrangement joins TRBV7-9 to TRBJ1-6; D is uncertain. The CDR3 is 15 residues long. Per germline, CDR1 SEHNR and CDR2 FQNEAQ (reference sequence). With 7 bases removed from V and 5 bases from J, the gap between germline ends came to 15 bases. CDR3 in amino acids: CASNRLMVDNSPLHF. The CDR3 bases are TGTGCCAGCAATAGATTAATGGTGGATAATTCACCCCTCCACTTT.

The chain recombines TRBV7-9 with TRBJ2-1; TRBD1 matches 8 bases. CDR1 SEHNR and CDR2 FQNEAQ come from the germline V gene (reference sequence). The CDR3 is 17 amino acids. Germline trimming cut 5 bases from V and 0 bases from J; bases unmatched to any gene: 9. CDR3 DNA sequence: TGTGCCAGCAGCCCCGCCCGGACAGGGTACTCCTACAATGAGCAGTTCTTC. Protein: CASSPARTGYSYNEQFF.

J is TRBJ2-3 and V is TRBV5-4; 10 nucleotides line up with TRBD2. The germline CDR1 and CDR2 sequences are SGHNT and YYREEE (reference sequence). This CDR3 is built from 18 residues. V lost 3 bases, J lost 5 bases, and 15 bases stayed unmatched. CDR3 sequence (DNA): TGTGCCAGCAGCTCTGCGTTATCAGCGGGGGGGCGCGGAGATACGCAGTATTTT. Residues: CASSSALSAGGRGDTQYF. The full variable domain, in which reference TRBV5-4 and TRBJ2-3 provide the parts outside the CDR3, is ETGVTQSPTHLIKTRGQQVTLRCSSQSGHNTVSWYQQALGQGPQFIFQYYREEENGRGNFPPRFSGLQFPNYSSELNVNALELDDSALYLCASSSALSAGGRGDTQYFGPGTRLTVL.

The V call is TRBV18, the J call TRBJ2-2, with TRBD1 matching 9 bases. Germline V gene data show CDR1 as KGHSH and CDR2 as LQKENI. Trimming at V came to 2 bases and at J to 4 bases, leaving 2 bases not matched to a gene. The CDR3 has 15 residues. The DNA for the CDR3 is TGTGCCAGCTCACCAGGGACAGGGCTCACCGGGGAGCTGTTTTTT. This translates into CASSPGTGLTGELFF.

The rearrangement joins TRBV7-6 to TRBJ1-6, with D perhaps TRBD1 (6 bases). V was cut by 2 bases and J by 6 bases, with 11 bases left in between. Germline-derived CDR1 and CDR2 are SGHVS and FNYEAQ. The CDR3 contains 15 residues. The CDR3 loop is CASSLKDSSNSPLHF. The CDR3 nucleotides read TGTGCCAGCAGCTTAAAGGACAGCTCTAATTCACCCCTCCACTTT.

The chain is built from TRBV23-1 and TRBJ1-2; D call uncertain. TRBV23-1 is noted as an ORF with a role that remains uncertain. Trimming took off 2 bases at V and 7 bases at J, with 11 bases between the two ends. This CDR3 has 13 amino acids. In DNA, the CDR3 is TGCGCCAGCAGTCAAGAGGGTATATGTGGCTACACCTTC. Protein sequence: CASSQEGICGYTF.

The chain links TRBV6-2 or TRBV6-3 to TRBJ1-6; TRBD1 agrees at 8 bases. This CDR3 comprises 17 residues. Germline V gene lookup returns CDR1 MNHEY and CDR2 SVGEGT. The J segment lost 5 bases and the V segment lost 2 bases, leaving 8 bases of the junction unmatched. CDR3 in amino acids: CASSYVPGQANNSPLHF. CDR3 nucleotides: TGTGCCAGCAGTTACGTACCGGGACAGGCTAATAATTCACCCCTCCACTTT.

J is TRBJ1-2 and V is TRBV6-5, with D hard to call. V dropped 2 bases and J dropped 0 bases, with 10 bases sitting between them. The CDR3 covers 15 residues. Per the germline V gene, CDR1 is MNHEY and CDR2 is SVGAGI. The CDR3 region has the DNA TGTGCCAGCAGTTACGTAGTCGGAGCTAACTATGGCTACACCTTC. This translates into CASSYVVGANYGYTF.

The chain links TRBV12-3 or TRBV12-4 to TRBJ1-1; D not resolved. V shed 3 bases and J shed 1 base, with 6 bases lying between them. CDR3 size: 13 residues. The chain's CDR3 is CASSLAENTEAFF. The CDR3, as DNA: TGTGCCAGCAGTTTGGCAGAGAACACTGAAGCTTTCTTT.

CDR3 sequence reads: CASKSGLGTGELFF. The CDR3 nucleotides are TGTGCCAGCAAGAGCGGTCTAGGCACCGGGGAGCTGTTTTTT. The chain joins TRBV2 to TRBJ2-2, with D possibly TRBD2 on 5 matching bases. CDR1 is SNHLY and CDR2 is FYNNEI in the germline V gene. The CDR3 spans 14 residues. The V end lost 7 bases, the J end lost 4 bases, and 13 bases lay between the germline ends.

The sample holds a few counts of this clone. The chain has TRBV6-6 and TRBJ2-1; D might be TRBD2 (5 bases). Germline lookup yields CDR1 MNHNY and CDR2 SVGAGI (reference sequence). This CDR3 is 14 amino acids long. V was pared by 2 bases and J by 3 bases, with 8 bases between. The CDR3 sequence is CASSYTGFYNEQFF. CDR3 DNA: TGTGCCAGCAGTTACACGGGATTCTACAATGAGCAGTTCTTC.

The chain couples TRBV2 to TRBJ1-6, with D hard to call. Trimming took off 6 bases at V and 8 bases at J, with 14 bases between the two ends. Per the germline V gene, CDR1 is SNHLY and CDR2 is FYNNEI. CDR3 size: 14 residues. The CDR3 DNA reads TGTGCCAGCAGAAGTATCCTGGGCGATTCACCCCTCCACTTT. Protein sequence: CASRSILGDSPLHF.

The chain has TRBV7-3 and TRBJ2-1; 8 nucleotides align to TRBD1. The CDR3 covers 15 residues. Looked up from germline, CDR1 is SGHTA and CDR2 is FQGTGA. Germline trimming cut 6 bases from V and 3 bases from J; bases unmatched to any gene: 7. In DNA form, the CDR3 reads TGTGCCAGCAGTCCGGCAGGGGGCGTCTACAATGAGCAGTTCTTC. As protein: CASSPAGGVYNEQFF.

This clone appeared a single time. CDR3 in DNA: TGTGCCAGCGGGCGCAGCGAATCTCAGCCCCAGCATTTT. Protein product: CASGRSESQPQHF. The chain joins TRBV6-5 to TRBJ1-5; D unresolved. This CDR3 region has 13 residues. Germline loops: CDR1 MNHEY, CDR2 SVGAGI. Trimming removed 8 bases at V and 6 bases at J, with 14 bases between.

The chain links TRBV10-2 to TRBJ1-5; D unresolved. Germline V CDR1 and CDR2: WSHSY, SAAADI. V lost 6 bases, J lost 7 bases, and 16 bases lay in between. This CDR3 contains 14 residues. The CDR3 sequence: CASSTTGRWQPQHF. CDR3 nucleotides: TGCGCCAGCAGCACGACGGGAAGGTGGCAGCCCCAGCATTTT.

The CDR3 reads CASSSGLVPQYF. DNA for the CDR3: TGTGCCAGCAGTTCTGGACTAGTCCCTCAGTACTTC. The V and J genes are TRBV27 and TRBJ2-7; 7 bases line up with TRBD2. CDR1 is MNHEY and CDR2 is SMNVEV in the germline V gene (reference sequence). The CDR3 is 12 amino acids. The V segment lost 4 bases and the J segment 10 bases; nucleotides outside the gene matches: 7.

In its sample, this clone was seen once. The CDR3: CASSLGWNTGELFF. The CDR3, as DNA: TGTGCCAGCAGCTTAGGGTGGAACACCGGGGAGCTGTTTTTT. The V gene is TRBV11-3, the J gene TRBJ2-2; D unclear. V lost 1 base to trimming and J lost 1 base, with 4 bases between them. Per germline, CDR1 SGHNT and CDR2 YENEEA. This CDR3 has 14 residues.

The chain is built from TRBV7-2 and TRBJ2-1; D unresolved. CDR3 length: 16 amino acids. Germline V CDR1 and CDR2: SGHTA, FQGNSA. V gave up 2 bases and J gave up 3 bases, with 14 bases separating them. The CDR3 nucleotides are TGTGCCAGCAGCTTAACTTACTTCTCCAGCTACAATGAGCAGTTCTTC. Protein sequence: CASSLTYFSSYNEQFF.

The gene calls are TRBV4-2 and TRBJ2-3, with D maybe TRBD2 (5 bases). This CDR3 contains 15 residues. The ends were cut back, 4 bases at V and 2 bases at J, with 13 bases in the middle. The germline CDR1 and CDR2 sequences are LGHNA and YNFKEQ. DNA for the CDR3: TGTGCCAGCAGCCCCACGAGCGGCCACACAGATACGCAGTATTTT. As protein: CASSPTSGHTDTQYF.

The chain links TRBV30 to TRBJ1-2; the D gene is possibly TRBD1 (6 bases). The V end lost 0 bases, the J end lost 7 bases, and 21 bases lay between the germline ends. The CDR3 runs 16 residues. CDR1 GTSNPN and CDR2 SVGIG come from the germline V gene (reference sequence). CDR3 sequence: CAWSVQFFDRLSGYTF. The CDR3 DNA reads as TGTGCCTGGAGTGTACAGTTCTTTGACAGGCTGAGTGGCTACACCTTC.

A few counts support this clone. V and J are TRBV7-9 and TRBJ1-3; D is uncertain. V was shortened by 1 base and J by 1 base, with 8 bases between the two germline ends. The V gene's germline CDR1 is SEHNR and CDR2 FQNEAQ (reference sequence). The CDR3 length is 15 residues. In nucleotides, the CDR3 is TGTGCCAGCAGCTTAGGGCCCCTTTCTGGAAACACCATATATTTT. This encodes CASSLGPLSGNTIYF.